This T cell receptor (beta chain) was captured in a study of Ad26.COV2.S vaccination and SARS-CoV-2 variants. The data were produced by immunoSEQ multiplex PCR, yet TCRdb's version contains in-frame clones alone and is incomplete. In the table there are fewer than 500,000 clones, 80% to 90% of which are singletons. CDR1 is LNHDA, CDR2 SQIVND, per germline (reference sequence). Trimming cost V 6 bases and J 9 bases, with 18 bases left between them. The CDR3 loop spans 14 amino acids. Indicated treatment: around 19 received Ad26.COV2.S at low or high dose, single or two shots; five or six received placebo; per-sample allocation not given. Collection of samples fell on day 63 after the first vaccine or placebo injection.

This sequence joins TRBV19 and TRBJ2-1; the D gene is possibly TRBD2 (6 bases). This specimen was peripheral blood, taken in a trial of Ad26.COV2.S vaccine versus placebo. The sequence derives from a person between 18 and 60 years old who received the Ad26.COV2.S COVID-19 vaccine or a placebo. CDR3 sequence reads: CASSNLDYTFEQFF. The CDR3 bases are TGTGCCAGTAGCAACCTGGACTATACCTTTGAGCAGTTCTTC.